The 2 T cell receptor beta chains reported below all come from one sample, sequenced in a study of CD8 T cells in Susac syndrome. Reverse transcription of roughly 0.45 to 1 ug RNA was carried out with random hexamers. MiXCR was run by TCRdb on the immunoSEQ multiplex PCR reads, yielding one entry per CDR3 protein. The profile shows some 220,000 distinct CDR3 sequences, about 95% of them singletons. Sequencing used CD4+ T cells from PBMCs. All receptors derive from a human donor with multiple sclerosis.

The V call is TRBV3-1, the J call TRBJ2-7; D is perhaps TRBD1 (5 bases). CDR1 is LGHDT, CDR2 YNNKEL, per germline (reference sequence). V lost 1 base and J lost 2, with 12 bases in between. The CDR3 totals 15 residues. CDR3 region: CASSQGSRQPYEQYF. CDR3 coding DNA: TGTGCCAGCAGCCAAGGCAGTAGACAGCCCTACGAGCAGTACTTC.

This sequence joins TRBV6-6 and TRBJ2-5, with TRBD1 matching 7 bases. Germline values: CDR1 MNHNY, CDR2 SVGAGI (reference sequence). The CDR3 covers 15 residues. Germline trimming cut 2 bases from V and 5 bases from J; bases unmatched to any gene: 8. Here the CDR3 reads CASSYDRVVGETQYF. The CDR3 DNA reads as TGTGCCAGCAGTTACGACAGGGTGGTGGGGGAGACCCAGTACTTC.